These 21 T cell receptor beta chains were all obtained from the same sample, sequenced in a study of response to subunit inactivated influenza vaccine. TCRdb re-derived calls from the RT-PCR reads in MiXCR, one entry per CDR3 protein. The table includes about 170,000 distinct CDR3 sequences, approximately 12% detected once. Sequenced material: CD8+ T cells sorted from PBMCs, taken around 25 months after vaccination. These receptors originate from a man in his fifties or sixties who received an inactivated influenza vaccine.

In its sample, this clonotype was seen many times. This chain joins TRBV7-2 and TRBJ2-7; possibly TRBD1 or TRBD2 for D (5 bases each). Germline V gene data show CDR1 as SGHTA and CDR2 as FQGNSA. V lost 5 bases and J lost 2, with 16 bases in between. CDR3 size: 15 residues. CDR3 region: CASSRIRDVTYEQYF. The CDR3 DNA is TGTGCCAGCAGCCGTATCCGGGACGTCACCTACGAGCAGTACTTC.

Concerning this clonotype: This may be a read error: a much more frequent sequence differs by one nucleotide. This chain links TRBV7-6 with TRBJ2-3, with D possibly TRBD2 on 5 matching bases. CDR1 and CDR2 (germline): SGHVS, FNYEAQ. The CDR3 totals 15 residues. The CDR3 DNA is TGTGCCAGCAGCTTAGGCGGGCCCGGCACAGATAAGCAGTATTTT. Translated: CASSLGGPGTDKQYF. The entire variable domain, with the rest obtained from reference TRBV7-6 and TRBJ2-3, is as follows: GAGVSQSPRYKVTKRGQDVALRCDPISGHVSLYWYRQALGQGPEFLTYFNYEAQQDKSGLPNDRFSAERPEGSISTLTIQRTEQRDSAMYRCASSLGGPGTDKQYFGPGTRLTVL.

The V and J genes are TRBV12-3 or TRBV12-4 and TRBJ1-6; D is possibly TRBD1 (5 bases). V shed 4 bases and J shed 8 bases, with 12 bases lying between them. The CDR3 extends over 14 amino acids. The CDR3 bases are TGTGCCAGCAGTTATGGGGGATCGGATTCACCCCTCCACTTT. This translates into CASSYGGSDSPLHF.

This clonotype was counted at least ten times. V gene TRBV7-8 combines with J gene TRBJ2-1; TRBD2 aligns across 9 bases. The V gene end was trimmed by 2 bases and the J gene end by 8 bases; junction bases not matched to a gene: 4. Germline assignment: CDR1 SGHVS and CDR2 FQNEAQ. The CDR3 loop spans 14 amino acids. The CDR3 loop is CASSLLLAGYEQFF. The CDR3 DNA reads as TGTGCCAGCAGCTTACTTCTAGCGGGATATGAGCAGTTCTTC.

The J gene is TRBJ2-7, the V gene TRBV29-1, with TRBD1 matching 7 bases. This CDR3 spans 13 amino acids. With 3 bases clipped from V and 2 bases from J, the junction kept 4 bases outside the gene matches. Germline CDR1 is SQVTM and CDR2 is ANQGSEA. The CDR3 sequence is CSVDSGTAYEQYF. CDR3 coding DNA: TGCAGCGTTGACTCCGGGACAGCCTACGAGCAGTACTTC.

This clonotype has only a few counts. V gene TRBV7-9 combines with J gene TRBJ2-5; 8 bases map to TRBD2. Looked up from germline, CDR1 is SEHNR and CDR2 is FQNEAQ (reference sequence). The V segment lost 4 bases and the J segment 5 bases; nucleotides outside the gene matches: 6. CDR3 length: 14 amino acids. The CDR3 reads CASSSPTGGETQYF. In DNA, the CDR3 is TGTGCCAGCAGCTCCCCCACGGGGGGGGAGACCCAGTACTTC.

The chain joins TRBV25-1 to TRBJ2-2; D ambiguous. The CDR3 sequence is 13 residues long. Germline CDR1 reads MGHDK; CDR2 reads SYGVNS. Trimming left V 0 bases short and J 4 bases short, with 3 bases between. The CDR3 region has the DNA TGTGCCAGCAGTGAATATGTCACCGGGGAGCTGTTTTTT. It codes for CASSEYVTGELFF.

This clonotype was picked up many times. CDR3 nucleotide sequence: TGTGCCAGCATAAGGGCTCAAGAGACCCAGTACTTC. Its translation: CASIRAQETQYF. The J gene is TRBJ2-5, the V gene TRBV2; D ambiguous. Germline values: CDR1 SNHLY, CDR2 FYNNEI. V lost 7 bases and J 2 bases, leaving 8 bases between the germline ends. The CDR3 is 12 residues long.

CDR3 sequence: CAGRGGPQTDTQYF. Written as DNA, the CDR3 is TGTGCCGGACGGGGGGGGCCACAGACAGATACGCAGTATTTT. J is TRBJ2-3 and V is TRBV2; TRBD2 matches 8 bases. This CDR3 is built from 14 residues. The V gene's germline CDR1 is SNHLY and CDR2 FYNNEI. The junction had 10 bases not matched to a gene; V was cut back by 11 bases and J by 3 bases.

This clonotype was seen many times. The rearrangement joins TRBV3-1 to TRBJ2-1; D is uncertain. Germline-derived CDR1 and CDR2 are LGHDT and YNNKEL (reference sequence). This CDR3 contains 16 residues. V was clipped by 1 base and J by 5 bases, with 15 bases between them. CDR3 amino acids: CASSQGSPSHHNEQFF. The CDR3 DNA reads as TGTGCCAGCAGCCAAGGGTCCCCTAGTCACCACAATGAGCAGTTCTTC.

The chain has TRBV28 and TRBJ2-7; tentatively, D is TRBD1 (5 bases). V dropped 6 bases and J dropped 2 bases, with 17 bases sitting between them. The CDR3 is 15 amino acids. CDR1 is MDHEN and CDR2 is SYDVKM in the germline V gene. The CDR3 region has the DNA TGTGCCAGCAGCTCTACACAGGCCTTCCCCTACGAGCAGTACTTC. Protein product: CASSSTQAFPYEQYF. Full variable domain (missing parts from reference TRBV28 and TRBJ2-7): DVKVTQSSRYLVKRTGEKVFLECVQDMDHENMFWYRQDPGLGLRLIYFSYDVKMKEKGDIPEGYSVSREKKERFSLILESASTNQTSMYLCASSSTQAFPYEQYFGPGTRLTVT.

The J gene is TRBJ2-5, the V gene TRBV7-9, with D perhaps given as TRBD1 or TRBD2 (5 bases each). Germline V lookup: CDR1 SEHNR, CDR2 FQNEAQ (reference sequence). V lost 2 bases and J lost 6, with 16 bases in between. CDR3 length: 15 residues. CDR3 DNA sequence: TGTGCCAGCAGCTTAACTTTGGGGGTGGAGAAGACCCAGTACTTC. Encoded protein: CASSLTLGVEKTQYF.

The sample holds one count of this clonotype. V is TRBV6-1 and J is TRBJ2-2; D is tentatively TRBD1 or TRBD2 (5 bases each). The V gene lost 4 bases and the J gene lost 3 bases, with 15 bases spanning the gap. The CDR3 contains 16 residues. Germline V lookup: CDR1 MNHNS, CDR2 SASEGT. The CDR3 sequence: CASSGNFGGDTGELFF. The CDR3 region has the DNA TGTGCCAGCAGTGGGAACTTTGGGGGAGACACCGGGGAGCTGTTTTTT.

The chain is built from TRBV2 and TRBJ2-5; 9 bases line up with TRBD2. J lost 4 bases, V lost 6 bases, and 3 bases had no gene match. The CDR3 has 13 residues. The germline V gene encodes CDR1 SNHLY and CDR2 FYNNEI. CDR3 DNA: TGTGCCAGCAGGAAGACTAGCGGAGAGACCCAGTACTTC. Protein sequence: CASRKTSGETQYF.

The sample holds a few counts of this clonotype. The chain uses TRBV20-1 and TRBJ1-1; D unresolved. CDR1 and CDR2 (germline): DFQATT, SNEGSKA (reference sequence). This CDR3 comprises 14 residues. V lost 6 bases to trimming and J lost 0 bases, with 14 bases between them. CDR3: CSAIDILMNTEAFF. Here the CDR3 DNA reads TGCAGTGCCATCGACATCCTCATGAACACTGAAGCTTTCTTT.

This clonotype was observed a handful of times. The chain links TRBV12-3 or TRBV12-4 to TRBJ2-1, with a weak D call TRBD2 (5 bases). V was cut by 2 bases and J by 10 bases, with 15 bases left in between. This CDR3 has 14 amino acids. The CDR3 DNA reads as TGTGCCAGCAGTTTATTAGTAGGAGGTATAGAGCAGTTCTTC. It translates to CASSLLVGGIEQFF.

V and J are TRBV29-1 and TRBJ1-2; 10 nucleotides line up with TRBD1. This CDR3 comprises 12 residues. V shed 7 bases and J 7 bases; nucleotides not matched to a gene: 6. Germline values: CDR1 SQVTM, CDR2 ANQGSEA. CDR3 loop: CSAWGTGVGYTF. For the CDR3, the DNA is TGCAGCGCTTGGGGGACAGGGGTTGGCTACACCTTC.

This clonotype was counted many times. The genes are TRBV4-2 and TRBJ1-5; 12 bases match TRBD1. The germline V gene encodes CDR1 LGHNA and CDR2 YNFKEQ. The CDR3 has 16 amino acids. V dropped 1 base and J dropped 6; count of bases not matched to a gene: 4. The CDR3 sequence: CASSQGDRGLGQPQHF. The DNA of the CDR3 is TGTGCCAGCAGCCAAGGGGACAGGGGGCTTGGTCAGCCCCAGCATTTT.

This chain uses TRBV27 with TRBJ1-3, with D possibly matching TRBD1 (5 bases). CDR1 and CDR2 (germline): MNHEY, SMNVEV (reference sequence). This CDR3 has 15 amino acids. Trimming took 5 bases from V and 1 from J, leaving 12 bases between them. The CDR3 DNA reads TGTGCCAGCAGTCCAACCGGGACGTCTGGAAACACCATATATTTT. Translated, it gives CASSPTGTSGNTIYF.

The sample holds a few counts of this clonotype. The chain couples TRBV7-9 to TRBJ2-5, with D perhaps matching TRBD2 (6 bases). This CDR3 comprises 17 residues. Deletions cut 5 bases from V and 5 bases from J, with 24 bases between. Germline V lookup: CDR1 SEHNR, CDR2 FQNEAQ (reference sequence). CDR3 DNA sequence: TGTGCCAGCAGCGACCATGGGGTCGGGGGTCCGGGGGAGACCCAGTACTTC. Translated, it gives CASSDHGVGGPGETQYF.

This clonotype was seen more than once but under ten times. The rearrangement joins TRBV2 to TRBJ2-1; no firm D call. The V and J ends lost 4 bases and 10 bases respectively, with 14 bases between them. Germline CDR1 and CDR2: SNHLY and FYNNEI. CDR3 length: 13 amino acids. CDR3 amino acids: CASSVLSLREQFF. The CDR3 nucleotides are TGTGCCAGCAGTGTCCTCTCGTTAAGGGAGCAGTTCTTC.